These T cell receptor beta chains were read from a single sample in a study of radiation and T cells in renal cell carcinoma. Sequencing was performed with immunoSEQ multiplex PCR; in TCRdb, only in-frame clones are kept and a portion is missing. The table shows fewer than 90,000 clones, with 80% to 90% occurring only once. The sequenced sample was blood, obtained from a patient whose treatment included radiotherapy and nephrectomy. The receptor set was obtained from a woman aged 45 to 65 with renal cell carcinoma. Both conserved end residues are part of each CDR3. Fields, in order: V gene, D gene, J gene, CDR3 protein. A D gene is named only where the DNA matches it firmly.

V gene: TRBV7-6; D gene: -; J gene: TRBJ2-1; CDR3 protein: CASSWDADNEQFF
V gene: TRBV25-1; D gene: -; J gene: TRBJ1-2; CDR3 protein: CASSEFSGAGMLYTF
V gene: TRBV5-5; D gene: TRBD1; J gene: TRBJ2-7; CDR3 protein: CASSKGTGSGEQYF
V gene: TRBV11-2; D gene: TRBD1; J gene: TRBJ1-2; CDR3 protein: CARGKTGPWGYTF
V gene: TRBV27; D gene: -; J gene: TRBJ2-3; CDR3 protein: CASRLSERLGDTQYF
V gene: TRBV6-5; D gene: TRBD1; J gene: TRBJ2-3; CDR3 protein: CASSRTGASTDTQYF
V gene: TRBV6-1; D gene: -; J gene: TRBJ1-5; CDR3 protein: CASSARWSYSNQPQHF
V gene: TRBV6-5; D gene: TRBD1; J gene: TRBJ2-2; CDR3 protein: CASSPQGVTGELFF
V gene: TRBV6-5; D gene: -; J gene: TRBJ2-7; CDR3 protein: CASSGRPAPDYEQYF
V gene: TRBV2; D gene: -; J gene: TRBJ1-1; CDR3 protein: CAVSGEWDTEAFF
V gene: TRBV19; D gene: TRBD1; J gene: TRBJ1-6; CDR3 protein: CASSIFRDSDNSPLHF
V gene: TRBV11-3; D gene: -; J gene: TRBJ1-2; CDR3 protein: CASSPDRRNYGYTF
V gene: TRBV6-6; D gene: -; J gene: TRBJ2-7; CDR3 protein: CASSSGWNEQYF
V gene: TRBV7-2; D gene: -; J gene: TRBJ2-1; CDR3 protein: CASSPDLRQFF
V gene: TRBV5-4; D gene: -; J gene: TRBJ2-1; CDR3 protein: CASSSPTDRSYNEQFF
V gene: TRBV28; D gene: TRBD1; J gene: TRBJ2-5; CDR3 protein: CASSLGQGLETQYF
V gene: TRBV7-6; D gene: -; J gene: TRBJ1-5; CDR3 protein: CASSLSGVGNQPQHF
V gene: TRBV18; D gene: TRBD1; J gene: TRBJ2-7; CDR3 protein: CASSRDREISYEQYF
V gene: TRBV7-8; D gene: -; J gene: TRBJ2-7; CDR3 protein: CASSLNTYEQYF
V gene: TRBV25-1; D gene: -; J gene: TRBJ2-7; CDR3 protein: CASSVLPGAPDEQYF
V gene: TRBV7-8; D gene: -; J gene: TRBJ1-1; CDR3 protein: CASTYLGRTVMNTEAFF
V gene: TRBV28; D gene: TRBD2; J gene: TRBJ2-4; CDR3 protein: CASRPTSGGTKNIQYF
V gene: TRBV7-2; D gene: TRBD2; J gene: TRBJ2-7; CDR3 protein: CASSLSGGESYEQYF
V gene: TRBV9; D gene: TRBD2; J gene: TRBJ2-3; CDR3 protein: CASSVSPLGAGGGDTQYF
V gene: TRBV5-4; D gene: -; J gene: TRBJ2-1; CDR3 protein: CASSLDLWNEQFF
V gene: TRBV5-1; D gene: -; J gene: TRBJ2-7; CDR3 protein: CASSLGGQRLGEQYF
V gene: TRBV29-1; D gene: -; J gene: TRBJ2-1; CDR3 protein: CSCGSPRGNEQFF
V gene: TRBV7-6; D gene: -; J gene: TRBJ1-4; CDR3 protein: CASSLEGGKLFF
V gene: TRBV27; D gene: -; J gene: TRBJ2-3; CDR3 protein: CASNNRAGDTQYF
V gene: TRBV20-1; D gene: -; J gene: TRBJ2-7; CDR3 protein: CSARWVEQYF
V gene: TRBV6-5; D gene: -; J gene: TRBJ2-2; CDR3 protein: CASSYSLGGELFF
V gene: TRBV5-4; D gene: -; J gene: TRBJ1-2; CDR3 protein: CASSLRGAKGYTF
V gene: TRBV15; D gene: TRBD1; J gene: TRBJ2-7; CDR3 protein: CATSRDGTGPWNEQYF